The entry below describes one TCR beta chain. This CDR3 is 13 amino acids long. V lost 6 bases, J lost 5 bases, and 13 bases lay in between. Germline V gene data show CDR1 as GTSNPN and CDR2 as SVGIG (reference sequence). The source of the sample is a study of tumor-infiltrating lymphocytes in localized non-small cell lung cancer. Assay: immunoSEQ multiplex PCR; the TCRdb copy retains only in-frame clones and omits some. In the table there are about 15,000 clones, roughly 79% of which are singletons. This clonotype originated in a human donor with non-small cell lung cancer. V gene TRBV30 combines with J gene TRBJ2-2; D is perhaps TRBD1 (6 bases). Sample: lung tumor tissue. The CDR3 DNA sequence: TGTGCCTGCTCCGGGACAAGAACCGGGGAGCTGTTTTTT. Its protein is CACSGTRTGELFF.